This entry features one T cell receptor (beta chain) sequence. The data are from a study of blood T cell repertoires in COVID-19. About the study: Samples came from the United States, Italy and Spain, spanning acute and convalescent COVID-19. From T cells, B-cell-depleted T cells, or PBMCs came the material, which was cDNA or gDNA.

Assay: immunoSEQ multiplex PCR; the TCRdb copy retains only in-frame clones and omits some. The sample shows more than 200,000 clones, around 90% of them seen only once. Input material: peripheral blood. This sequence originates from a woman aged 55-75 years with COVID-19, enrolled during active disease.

The CDR3 sequence: CASSQIQGGNEKLFF. DNA for the CDR3: TGCGCCAGCAGCCAGATACAGGGGGGGAATGAAAAACTGTTTTTT. This chain connects TRBV4-3 to TRBJ1-4; TRBD1 matches 8 bases. The germline V gene encodes CDR1 LGHNA and CDR2 YSLEER. CDR3 size: 15 residues. With V trimmed by 3 bases and J by 5 bases, 5 bases remained unmatched.